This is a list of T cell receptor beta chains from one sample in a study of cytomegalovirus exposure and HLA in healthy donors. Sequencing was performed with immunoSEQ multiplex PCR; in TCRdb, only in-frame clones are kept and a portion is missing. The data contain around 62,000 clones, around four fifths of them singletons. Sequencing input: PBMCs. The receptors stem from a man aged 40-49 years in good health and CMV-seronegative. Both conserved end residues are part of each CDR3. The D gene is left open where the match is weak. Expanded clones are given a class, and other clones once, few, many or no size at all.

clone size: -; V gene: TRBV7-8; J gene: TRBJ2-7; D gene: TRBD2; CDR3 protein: CAIMGLAGGTEQYF; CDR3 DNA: TGTGCCATTATGGGACTAGCGGGGGGGACCGAGCAGTACTTC
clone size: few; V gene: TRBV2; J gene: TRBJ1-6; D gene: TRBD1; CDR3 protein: CASRGQANSPLHF; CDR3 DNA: TGTGCCAGCAGGGGACAGGCTAATTCACCCCTCCACTTT
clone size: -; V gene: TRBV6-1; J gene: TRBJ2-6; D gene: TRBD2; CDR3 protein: CASRGLAAINVLTF; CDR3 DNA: TGTGCCAGCAGAGGACTAGCGGCGATCAACGTCCTGACTTTC
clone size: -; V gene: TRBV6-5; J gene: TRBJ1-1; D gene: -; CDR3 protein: CASKGGTEAFF; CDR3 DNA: TGTGCCAGCAAAGGGGGCACTGAAGCTTTCTTT
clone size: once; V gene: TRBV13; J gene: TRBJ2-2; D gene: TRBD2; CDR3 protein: CASSLNSGRDGELFF; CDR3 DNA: TGTGCCAGCAGCCTGAATAGCGGGAGGGACGGGGAGCTGTTTTTT
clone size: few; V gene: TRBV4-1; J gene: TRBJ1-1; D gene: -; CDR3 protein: CASSQDRLRSLNTEAFF; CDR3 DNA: TGCGCCAGCAGCCAAGATCGTTTACGGAGCTTGAACACTGAAGCTTTCTTT
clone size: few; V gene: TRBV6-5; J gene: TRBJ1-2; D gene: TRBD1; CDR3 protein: CASSYGQGVGYGYTF; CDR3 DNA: TGTGCCAGCAGTTACGGACAGGGGGTAGGGTATGGCTACACCTTC
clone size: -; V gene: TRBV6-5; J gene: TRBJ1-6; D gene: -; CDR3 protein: CASSSTDYNSPLHF; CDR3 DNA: TGTGCCAGCAGCTCGACAGACTATAATTCACCCCTCCACTTT
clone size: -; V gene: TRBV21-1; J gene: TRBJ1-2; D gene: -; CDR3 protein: CASSKGQGRGYTF; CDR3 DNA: TGTGCCAGCAGCAAGGGCCAGGGCCGTGGCTACACCTTC
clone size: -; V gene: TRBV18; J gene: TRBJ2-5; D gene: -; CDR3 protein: CASSPVRGETQYF; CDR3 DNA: TGTGCCAGCTCCCCGGTCCGGGGAGAGACCCAGTACTTC
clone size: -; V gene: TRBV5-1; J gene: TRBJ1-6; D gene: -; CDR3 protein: CASSLEIGGSSPLHF; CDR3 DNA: TGCGCCAGCAGCTTGGAGATAGGGGGAAGCTCACCCCTCCACTTT
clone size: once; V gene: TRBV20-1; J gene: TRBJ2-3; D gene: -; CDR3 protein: CAFRSTDTQYF; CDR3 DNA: TGTGCCTTTCGGAGCACAGATACGCAGTATTTT
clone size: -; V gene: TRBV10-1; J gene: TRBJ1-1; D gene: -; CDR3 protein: CASSEGGVNTEAFF; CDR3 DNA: TGCGCCAGCAGTGAAGGAGGGGTGAACACTGAAGCTTTCTTT
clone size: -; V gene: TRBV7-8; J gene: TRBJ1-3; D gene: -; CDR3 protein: CASSAQSNAATQGNTIYF; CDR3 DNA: TGTGCCAGCAGCGCCCAGAGCAACGCGGCGACGCAAGGAAACACCATATATTTT
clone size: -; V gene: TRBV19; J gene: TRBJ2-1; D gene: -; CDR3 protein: CASSPTGGYNEQFF; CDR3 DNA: TGTGCCAGTAGTCCGACAGGCGGATACAATGAGCAGTTCTTC
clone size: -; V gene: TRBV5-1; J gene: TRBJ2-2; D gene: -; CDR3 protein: CASSLGRGGTGELFF; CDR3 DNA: TGCGCCAGCAGCTTGGGCAGGGGTGGCACCGGGGAGCTGTTTTTT
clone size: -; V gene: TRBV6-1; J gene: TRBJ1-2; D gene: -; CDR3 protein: CASRVRGHGYTF; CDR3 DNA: TGTGCCAGCAGGGTACGAGGGCATGGCTACACCTTC
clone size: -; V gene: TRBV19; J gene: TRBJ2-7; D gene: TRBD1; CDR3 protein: CASSATTGGYEQYF; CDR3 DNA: TGTGCCAGTAGTGCCACCACAGGGGGCTACGAGCAGTACTTC
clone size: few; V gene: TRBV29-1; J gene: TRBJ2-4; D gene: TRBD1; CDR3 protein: CSVGQGARENIQYF; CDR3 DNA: TGCAGCGTAGGACAGGGGGCTAGGGAAAACATTCAGTACTTC
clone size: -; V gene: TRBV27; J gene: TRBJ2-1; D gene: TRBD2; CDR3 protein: CASSLRGLADYNEQFF; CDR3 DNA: TGTGCCAGCAGTCTTAGAGGACTAGCGGATTACAATGAGCAGTTCTTC
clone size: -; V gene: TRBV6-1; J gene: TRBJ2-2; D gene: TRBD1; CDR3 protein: CASSEVFVGAGGSPGELFF; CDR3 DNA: TGTGCCAGCAGTGAAGTTTTTGTTGGGGCAGGGGGATCTCCGGGGGAGCTGTTTTTT
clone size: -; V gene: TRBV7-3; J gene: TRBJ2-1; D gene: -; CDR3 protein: CASSLNPLGVSYNEQFF; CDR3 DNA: TGTGCCAGCAGCTTAAATCCCCTCGGGGTCTCCTACAATGAGCAGTTCTTC
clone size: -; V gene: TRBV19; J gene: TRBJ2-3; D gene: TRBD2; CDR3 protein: CASSMRGTRTDTQYF; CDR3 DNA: TGTGCCAGTAGTATGAGGGGGACTAGAACAGATACGCAGTATTTT
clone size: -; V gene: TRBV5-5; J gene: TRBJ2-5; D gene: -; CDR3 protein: CASSSLARQETQYF; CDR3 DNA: TGTGCCAGCAGCTCGCTAGCCCGCCAAGAGACCCAGTACTTC
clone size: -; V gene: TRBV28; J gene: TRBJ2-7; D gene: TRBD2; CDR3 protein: CASSYGGEHSYEQYF; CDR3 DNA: TGTGCCAGCAGTTACGGGGGGGAACACTCCTACGAGCAGTACTTC
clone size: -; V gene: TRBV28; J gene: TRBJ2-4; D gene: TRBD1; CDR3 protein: CASSEGAAKNIQYF; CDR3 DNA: TGTGCCAGCAGTGAGGGGGCAGCCAAAAACATTCAGTACTTC
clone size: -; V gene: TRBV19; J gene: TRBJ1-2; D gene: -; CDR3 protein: CASRGGTLRGGYTF; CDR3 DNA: TGTGCCAGTAGAGGCGGGACTCTTCGGGGTGGCTACACCTTC
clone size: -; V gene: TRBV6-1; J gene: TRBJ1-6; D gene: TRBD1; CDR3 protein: CASSPRQGRNSPLHF; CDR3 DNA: TGTGCCAGCAGTCCTAGACAGGGGAGAAATTCACCCCTCCACTTT
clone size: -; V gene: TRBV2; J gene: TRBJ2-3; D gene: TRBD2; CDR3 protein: CASGPGLATDTQYF; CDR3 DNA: TGTGCCAGCGGCCCGGGACTAGCGACAGATACGCAGTATTTT
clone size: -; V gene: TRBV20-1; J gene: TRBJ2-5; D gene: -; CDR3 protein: CSAPRGETQYF; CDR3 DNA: TGCAGTGCTCCTAGGGGAGAGACCCAGTACTTC
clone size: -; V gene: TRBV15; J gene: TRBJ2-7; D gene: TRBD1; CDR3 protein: CATSRGDTGAEQYF; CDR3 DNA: TGTGCCACCAGCAGGGGAGATACAGGGGCCGAGCAGTACTTC
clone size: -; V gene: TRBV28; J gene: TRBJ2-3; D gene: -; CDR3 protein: CASSTRRAEATDTQYF; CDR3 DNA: TGTGCCAGCAGTACTCGAAGGGCGGAGGCCACAGATACGCAGTATTTT
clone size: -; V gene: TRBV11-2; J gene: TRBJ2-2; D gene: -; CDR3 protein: CASTQVFAGELFF; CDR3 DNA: TGTGCCAGCACCCAGGTGTTCGCCGGGGAGCTGTTTTTT
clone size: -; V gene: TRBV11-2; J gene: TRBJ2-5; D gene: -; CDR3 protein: CASSISTGGVQETQYF; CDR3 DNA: TGTGCCAGCAGTATATCGACCGGGGGAGTCCAAGAGACCCAGTACTTC
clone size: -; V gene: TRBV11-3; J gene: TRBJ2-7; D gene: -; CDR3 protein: CASSTGLKQYF; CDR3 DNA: TGTGCCAGCAGCACCGGACTAAAGCAGTACTTC
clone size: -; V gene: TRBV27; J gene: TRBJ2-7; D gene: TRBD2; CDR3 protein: CASTRLASGSYEQYF; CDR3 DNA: TGTGCCAGCACCCGCCTAGCTAGCGGGAGTTACGAGCAGTACTTC
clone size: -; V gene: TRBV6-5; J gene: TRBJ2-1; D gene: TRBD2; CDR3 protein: CASSTGTSGGGEQFF; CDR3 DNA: TGTGCCAGCAGCACCGGGACTAGCGGGGGGGGTGAGCAGTTCTTC
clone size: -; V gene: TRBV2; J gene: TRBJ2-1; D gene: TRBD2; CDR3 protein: CAIEAGVVSDEQFF; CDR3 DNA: TGTGCCATCGAAGCGGGAGTTGTTAGTGATGAGCAGTTCTTC
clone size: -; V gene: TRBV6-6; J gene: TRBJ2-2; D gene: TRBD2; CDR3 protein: CASTAGEYTGELFF; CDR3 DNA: TGTGCCAGCACAGCGGGAGAGTACACCGGGGAGCTGTTTTTT
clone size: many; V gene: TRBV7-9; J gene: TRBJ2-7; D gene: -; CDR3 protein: CASSWDSYTFSYEQYF; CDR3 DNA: TGTGCCAGCAGCTGGGACTCTTATACCTTCTCCTACGAGCAGTACTTC
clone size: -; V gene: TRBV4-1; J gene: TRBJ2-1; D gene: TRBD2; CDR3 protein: CASSPLGTSGRNEQFF; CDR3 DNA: TGCGCCAGCAGCCCCCTAGGGACTAGCGGGAGGAATGAGCAGTTCTTC
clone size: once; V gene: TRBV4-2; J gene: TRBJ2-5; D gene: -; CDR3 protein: CASSQGLGVGSGTQYF; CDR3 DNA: TGTGCCAGCAGCCAAGGCCTTGGCGTTGGTAGCGGGACCCAGTACTTC
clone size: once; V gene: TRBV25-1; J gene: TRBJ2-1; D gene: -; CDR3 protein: CAIRRGGKQFF; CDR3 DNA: TGTGCCATCCGGAGGGGGGGGAAGCAGTTCTTC
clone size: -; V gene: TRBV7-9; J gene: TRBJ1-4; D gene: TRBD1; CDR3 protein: CASSSRGNNEKLFF; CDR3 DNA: TGTGCCAGCAGCTCCAGGGGGAATAATGAAAAACTGTTTTTT
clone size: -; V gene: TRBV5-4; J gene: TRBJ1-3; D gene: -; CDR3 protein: CASSLQGNFGNTIYF; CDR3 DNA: TGTGCCAGCAGCCTACAGGGTAATTTCGGAAACACCATATATTTT
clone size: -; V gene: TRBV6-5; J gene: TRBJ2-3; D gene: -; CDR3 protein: CASSYGQNTDTQYF; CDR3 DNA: TGTGCCAGCAGTTACGGACAGAACACAGATACGCAGTATTTT
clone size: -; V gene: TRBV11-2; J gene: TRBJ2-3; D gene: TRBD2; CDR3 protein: CASSRGGPGTDTQYF; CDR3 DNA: TGTGCCAGCTCCCGCGGGGGGCCGGGCACAGATACGCAGTATTTT
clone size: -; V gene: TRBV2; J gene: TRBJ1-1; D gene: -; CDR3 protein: CASQGGGSTEAFF; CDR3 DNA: TGTGCCAGCCAAGGGGGGGGGAGCACTGAAGCTTTCTTT
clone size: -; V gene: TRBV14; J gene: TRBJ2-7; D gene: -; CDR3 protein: CASSPGSIEQYF; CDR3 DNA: TGTGCCAGCAGCCCCGGTTCGATCGAGCAGTACTTC
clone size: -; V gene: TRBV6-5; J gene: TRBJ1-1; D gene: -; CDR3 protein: CASSYRVNTEAFF; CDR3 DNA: TGTGCCAGCAGTTACCGCGTGAACACTGAAGCTTTCTTT
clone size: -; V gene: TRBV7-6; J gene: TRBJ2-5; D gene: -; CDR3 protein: CASSPRPVKETQYF; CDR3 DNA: TGTGCCAGCAGCCCCCGCCCGGTGAAAGAGACCCAGTACTTC
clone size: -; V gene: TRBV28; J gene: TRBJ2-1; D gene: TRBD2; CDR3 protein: CASGFPLLAGDEQFF; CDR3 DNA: TGTGCCAGCGGCTTCCCCTTATTAGCGGGAGATGAGCAGTTCTTC
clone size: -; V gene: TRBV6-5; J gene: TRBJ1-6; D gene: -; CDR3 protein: CASRRTTEGSPLHF; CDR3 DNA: TGTGCCAGCAGAAGGACTACGGAAGGTTCACCCCTCCACTTT
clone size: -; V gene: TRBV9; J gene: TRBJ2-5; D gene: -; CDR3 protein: CASSDQGETQYF; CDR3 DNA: TGTGCCAGCAGCGACCAGGGTGAGACCCAGTACTTC
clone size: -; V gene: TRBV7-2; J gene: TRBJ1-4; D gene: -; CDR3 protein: CASSLEQAFNEKLFF; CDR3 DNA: TGTGCCAGCAGCTTAGAACAGGCGTTTAATGAAAAACTGTTTTTT
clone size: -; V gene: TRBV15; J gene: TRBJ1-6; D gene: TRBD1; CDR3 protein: CATSRDPGQGGYSPLHF; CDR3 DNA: TGTGCCACCAGCAGAGACCCCGGACAGGGGGGATATTCACCCCTCCACTTT
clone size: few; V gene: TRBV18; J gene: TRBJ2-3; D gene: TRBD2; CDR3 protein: CASSPALAGITDTQYF; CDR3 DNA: TGTGCCAGCTCACCAGCCCTAGCGGGGATCACAGATACGCAGTATTTT
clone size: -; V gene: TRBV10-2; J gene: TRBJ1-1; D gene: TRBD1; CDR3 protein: CASSERDRGVNTEAFF; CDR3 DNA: TGCGCCAGCAGTGAGAGGGACAGGGGGGTGAACACTGAAGCTTTCTTT
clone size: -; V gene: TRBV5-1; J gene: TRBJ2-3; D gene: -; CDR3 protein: CASSLPGDTQYF; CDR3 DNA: TGCGCCAGCAGCTTACCCGGAGATACGCAGTATTTT
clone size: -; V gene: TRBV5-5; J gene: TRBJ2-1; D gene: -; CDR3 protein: CASSIDNDSYNEQFF; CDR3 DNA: TGTGCCAGCAGCATAGACAATGACTCCTACAATGAGCAGTTCTTC